Listed here is a single TCR beta chain. The antigen remains undetermined. These data originate in a study of CD8 T cells in ankylosing spondylitis. The study, taken as a whole, reports: Within ankylosing spondylitis blood, a TCR beta motif made up of several highly homologous variants appeared to be characteristic. Some of the motif variants had earlier been found in reactive arthritis patients' fluid and blood. Disease-linked clones reportedly concentrated significantly in matched ankylosing spondylitis synovial fluid. Disease-linked clones bore a CD8+ phenotype, appearing relatively rarely in peripheral blood.

Library preparation for TCR beta used quantitative 5'-RACE with molecular barcodes. TCRdb analysed the 5' RACE reads with MiXCR anew, one entry per CDR3 protein. Of under 950,000 distinct CDR3 sequences in the sample, around 20% are singletons; the top ten hold under 20%. The CDR3 runs to 15 residues. V trimming: 6 bases; J trimming: 4 bases; junction bases outside the gene matches: 7. The chain combines TRBV12-3 or TRBV12-4 with TRBJ2-3; TRBD2 agrees at 10 bases. This sequence originates from a male donor with ankylosing spondylitis. What was sequenced was blood, either unsorted or a sorted T cell fraction (not recorded which). The CDR3: CASRPSGGAADTQYF. CDR3 DNA sequence: TGTGCCAGCAGACCCAGCGGGGGGGCCGCAGATACGCAGTATTTT.